This T cell receptor beta chain stems from a study of T-cell reconstitution after alpha-beta-depleted transplantation in children. This clonotype showed up just once. For TCRbeta, the library was prepared with unique molecular identifiers. One entry per CDR3 protein, called by TCRdb with MiXCR from the PCR reads. Of some 500,000 distinct CDR3 sequences listed, about 30% are singletons. V lost 3 bases and J lost 3; bases outside the gene matches: 2. The CDR3 is 13 amino acids. Germline V CDR1 and CDR2: SGHRS, YFSETQ. The chain combines TRBV5-1 with TRBJ2-5; 7 nucleotides match TRBD2. Specimen: PBMCs from the stem cell graft donor, collected from the stem cell graft. The source is a human donor who donated a stem cell graft to a child with aplastic anemia. The CDR3 here is CASSWGTKETQYF. In DNA, the CDR3 is TGCGCCAGCAGCTGGGGGACTAAAGAGACCCAGTACTTC.